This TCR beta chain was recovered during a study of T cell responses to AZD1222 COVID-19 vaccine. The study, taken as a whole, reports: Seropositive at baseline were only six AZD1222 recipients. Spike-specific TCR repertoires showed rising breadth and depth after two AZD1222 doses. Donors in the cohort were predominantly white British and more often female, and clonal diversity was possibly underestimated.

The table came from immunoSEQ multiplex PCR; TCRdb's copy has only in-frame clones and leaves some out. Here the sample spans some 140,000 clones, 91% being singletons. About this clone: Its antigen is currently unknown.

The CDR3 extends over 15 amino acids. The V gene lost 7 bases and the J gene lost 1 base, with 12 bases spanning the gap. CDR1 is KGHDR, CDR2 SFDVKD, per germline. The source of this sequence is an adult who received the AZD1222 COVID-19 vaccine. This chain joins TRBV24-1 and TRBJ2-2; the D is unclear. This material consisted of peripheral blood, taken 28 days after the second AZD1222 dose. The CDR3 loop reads CATSAPLVNTGELFF. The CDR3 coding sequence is TGTGCCACCAGCGCCCCATTGGTGAACACCGGGGAGCTGTTTTTT.